This T cell receptor (beta chain) was documented in a study of blood T cell repertoires in COVID-19. Study-level background: The analysed material was cDNA or gDNA that came from T cells, B-cell-depleted T cells, or PBMCs.

This CDR3 is 15 amino acids long. CDR1 is MNHEY, CDR2 SVGAGI, per germline. Trimming left V 1 base short and J 4 bases short, with 12 bases between. Clones were read by immunoSEQ multiplex PCR, and TCRdb kept only the in-frame ones, dropping some. The sample holds around 40,000 clones, over 80% seen once. The source material was peripheral blood. The chain combines TRBV6-5 with TRBJ2-3, with D possibly matching TRBD2 (6 bases). The receptor was derived from a human donor in a cohort sampled during active COVID-19. In DNA, the CDR3 is TGTGCCAGCAGTTACTTCCCGGGACTTTCAGATACGCAGTATTTT. It is translated as CASSYFPGLSDTQYF.